This T cell receptor beta chain was captured by sequencing in a study of blood T cells in healthy people across ages. Study outcomes and limitations: Long-lived and aged donors differed, with more naive CD4+ cells and higher diversity in the long-lived.

With regard to this clonotype: What it binds is not known.

Using a J-beta primer mix together with a sample-barcoded 5' primer, a second PCR was run for about 7 to 12 cycles. All cDNA molecules were each tagged by a template-switch adaptor with 12 random nucleotides. TCRdb recomputed calls from the 5' RACE reads with MiXCR, one row per CDR3 protein. The sample gives over a million distinct CDR3 sequences, 35% to 45% of which show up once; roughly 7.9% is in the top ten. Trimming took off 4 bases at V and 8 bases at J, with 15 bases between the two ends. CDR3 length: 14 residues. Germline V gene lookup returns CDR1 SEHNR and CDR2 FQNEAQ (reference sequence). The sequence came from a woman under 30 in good health. Sequencing was done on a sample of blood. V usage is TRBV7-9 and J usage is TRBJ2-1, with a tentative D call TRBD2 (6 bases). The chain's CDR3 is CASSSSVNEDEQFF. The CDR3 nucleotides read TGTGCCAGCAGCTCTAGCGTCAACGAAGATGAGCAGTTCTTC.